This record looks at one T cell receptor beta chain sequence and its context. The entry originates in a study of shared clonotypes between healthy human individuals. Genomic DNA of every subset was divided equally among multiple immunoSEQ plates. TCRdb keeps only in-frame clones here, not all; method: immunoSEQ multiplex PCR. This sample carries around 500,000 clones, roughly 80% of them seen once, and the ten largest clones take approximately 11%. Per the germline V gene, CDR1 is SNHLY and CDR2 is FYNNEI. The ends were cut back, 7 bases at V and 0 bases at J, with 13 bases in the middle. This CDR3 has 15 amino acids.

The rearrangement joins TRBV2 to TRBJ1-5; TRBD1 might be the D (5 bases). Specimen: PBMCs. The receptor comes from a woman in her 40s in good health. Some clones in this sample may be carry-over from other donors' samples. This CDR3 reads CASTERGDSNQPQHF. The DNA of the CDR3 is TGTGCCAGCACCGAAAGGGGCGATAGCAATCAGCCCCAGCATTTT.